This T cell receptor beta chain comes out of a study of blood T cell repertoires in COVID-19. Original data processing: Cell counts per sample came from amplifying reference gene primers. Assay: immunoSEQ multiplex PCR; the TCRdb copy retains only in-frame clones and omits some. V, J and clone size derive from that table, while D and trimming were established from the DNA sequence. Among over 50,000 clones listed, roughly four fifths were seen once. Germline V gene data show CDR1 as SGHTS and CDR2 as YDEGEE. The CDR3 contains 15 residues. V dropped 3 bases and J dropped 7; count of bases not matched to a gene: 5.

The chain combines TRBV5-8 with TRBJ2-2, with TRBD2 identical over 11 bases. This TCR derives from a human donor in a cohort sampled during active COVID-19. What was sequenced was peripheral blood. The CDR3: CASSSQLAGVGELFF. CDR3 DNA: TGTGCCAGCAGCTCGCAACTAGCGGGAGTCGGGGAGCTGTTTTTT.